This entry lists 30 T cell receptor beta chains sequenced from one sample in a study of cytomegalovirus exposure and HLA in healthy donors. The PCR ran on 60 Vbeta and 13 Jbeta primers. Only in-frame clones appear in the TCRdb table, and some are missing; sequencing was by immunoSEQ multiplex PCR. The sample has about 190,000 clones, 86% seen once. The sequencing sample was made of PBMCs. The receptors here all came from a woman aged 25 to 45 in good health and CMV-seronegative.

The V and J genes are TRBV5-1 and TRBJ1-1; 8 nucleotides align to TRBD1. Germline V gives CDR1 SGHRS, CDR2 YFSETQ. Trimming removed 1 base from V and 6 bases from J; junction bases left unmatched: 8. CDR3 size: 15 residues. This CDR3 is CASSLRQGMGPEAFF. CDR3 in DNA: TGCGCCAGCAGCTTGAGACAGGGGATGGGGCCTGAAGCTTTCTTT.

The chain combines TRBV28 with TRBJ2-7, with D maybe TRBD1 (6 bases). Germline V lookup: CDR1 MDHEN, CDR2 SYDVKM. V was cut by 5 bases and J by 1 base, with 12 bases left in between. The CDR3 runs 14 residues. DNA for the CDR3: TGTGCCAGCAGTATACAGGGTATATCCTACGAGCAGTACTTC. Its translation is CASSIQGISYEQYF.

The V and J genes are TRBV5-6 and TRBJ2-5; the D is unclear. Trimming stripped 2 bases from V and 2 bases from J, with 10 bases between. The CDR3 runs 14 residues. Germline lookup yields CDR1 SGHDT and CDR2 YYEEEE. The CDR3 DNA reads as TGTGCCAGCAGCTTCCCCCCCGCGCAAGAGACCCAGTACTTC. This codes for CASSFPPAQETQYF. Full variable domain (missing parts from reference TRBV5-6 and TRBJ2-5): DAGVTQSPTHLIKTRGQQVTLRCSPKSGHDTVSWYQQALGQGPQFIFQYYEEEERQRGNFPDRFSGHQFPNYSSELNVNALLLGDSALYLCASSFPPAQETQYFGPGTRLLVL.

V gene TRBV4-1 combines with J gene TRBJ2-7; D perhaps matches TRBD2 (5 bases). CDR3 length: 14 residues. Trimming took 1 base from V and 6 from J, leaving 13 bases between them. Germline CDR1 reads MGHRA; CDR2 reads YSYEKL. As DNA, the CDR3 is TGCGCCAGCAGCCAAGTAGGGAGCGTCTCCGAGCAGTACTTC. Protein product: CASSQVGSVSEQYF.

Only one count was recorded for this clone. V and J are TRBV15 and TRBJ2-4; D remains ambiguous. Per the germline V gene, CDR1 is LNHNV and CDR2 is YYDKDF (reference sequence). This CDR3 spans 13 amino acids. Trimming shortened V by 0 bases and J by 6 bases, and 6 bases separated the two germline ends. CDR3 sequence (DNA): TGTGCCACCAGCAGAGATCTCTCAAACATTCAGTACTTC. This codes for CATSRDLSNIQYF.

The CDR3 loop is CASSPGTGYGYTF. CDR3 DNA sequence: TGTGCCAGCAGCCCTGGGACAGGCTATGGCTACACCTTC. This chain joins TRBV27 and TRBJ1-2; 8 nucleotides match TRBD1. The CDR3 totals 13 residues. CDR1 is MNHEY and CDR2 is SMNVEV in the germline V gene (reference sequence). Trimming at V came to 6 bases and at J to 4 bases, leaving 4 bases not matched to a gene.

This rearrangement joins TRBV19 to TRBJ2-7; 9 nucleotides agree with TRBD2. The V gene's germline CDR1 is LNHDA and CDR2 SQIVND (reference sequence). The CDR3 runs to 14 residues. With V trimmed by 5 bases and J by 5 bases, 7 bases remained unmatched. CDR3 coding DNA: TGTGCCAGTAGTGGACTAGCGATGCGCGACGAGCAGTACTTC. Protein product: CASSGLAMRDEQYF.

The chain uses TRBV7-2 and TRBJ2-7, with TRBD2 matching over 10 bases. Trimming removed 1 base from V and 4 bases from J; junction bases left unmatched: 7. Germline CDR1 reads SGHTA; CDR2 reads FQGNSA. There are 16 residues in the CDR3. The CDR3 DNA is TGTGCCAGCAGCTTAGAAGGGTCTAGCGGGAGATACGAGCAGTACTTC. Protein sequence: CASSLEGSSGRYEQYF.

In its sample, this clone was seen once. The chain is built from TRBV29-1 and TRBJ2-5; D remains unclear. The DNA matches TRBJ2-7 better at its end, which makes the J call doubtful. This CDR3 is 12 amino acids long. Germline CDR1 and CDR2: SQVTM and ANQGSEA. The CDR3 bases are TGCAGCGTTGCTCTTGCCTCCTACGAGCAGTACTTC. It translates to CSVALASYEQYF.

Of note for this clone: One end of the junction fails to match germline, which may point to a read error. V is TRBV7-7 and J is TRBJ2-3; maybe TRBD2 (5 bases). The CDR3 contains 14 residues. Germline lookup yields CDR1 SSHAT and CDR2 FNYEAQ (reference sequence). The CDR3 is CASSPGLSPDTQYF. As DNA, the CDR3 is TGTGCTAGCAGCCCAGGACTTTCCCCAGATACGCAGTATTTT.

This chain links TRBV28 with TRBJ2-5; TRBD2 matches 7 bases. After removal of 5 bases from V and 5 bases from J, the junction contained 11 bases not matched to a gene. The CDR3 spans 15 residues. Germline V gene sequence: CDR1 MDHEN, CDR2 SYDVKM. The CDR3 is CASSQVGGGWETQYF. DNA of the CDR3: TGTGCCAGCAGTCAGGTCGGGGGAGGGTGGGAGACCCAGTACTTC.

The chain has TRBV15 and TRBJ2-5; D possibly corresponds to TRBD2 (5 bases). The length of the CDR3 is 14 residues. Germline CDR1 and CDR2: LNHNV and YYDKDF (reference sequence). V shed 1 base and J shed 3 bases, with 9 bases lying between them. The CDR3: CATSRGLAEETQYF. CDR3 in DNA: TGTGCCACCAGCAGAGGGCTAGCAGAAGAGACCCAGTACTTC.

The chain employs TRBV6-6 and TRBJ1-2; D may be TRBD1 (6 bases). This CDR3 spans 16 amino acids. The germline V gene encodes CDR1 MNHNY and CDR2 SVGAGI (reference sequence). Trimming pared 3 bases from V and 0 bases from J, leaving 14 bases between. The CDR3, as DNA: TGTGCCAGCAGTTATTTGGGGGCAGCAACTAACTATGGCTACACCTTC. Its protein product is CASSYLGAATNYGYTF.

This sequence joins TRBV4-1 and TRBJ1-3; TRBD1 might be the D (6 bases). This CDR3 is built from 16 residues. V shed 1 base and J shed 4 bases, with 14 bases lying between them. Germline lookup yields CDR1 MGHRA and CDR2 YSYEKL. The DNA for the CDR3 is TGCGCCAGCAGCCAAGGGGGGCGAGGGGTCGGAAACACCATATATTTT. Encoded protein: CASSQGGRGVGNTIYF.

The rearrangement uses TRBV13 and TRBJ2-3, with 10 bases identical to TRBD2. Germline V gene sequence: CDR1 PRHDT, CDR2 FYEKMQ (reference sequence). With 5 bases clipped from V and 0 bases from J, the junction kept 5 bases outside the gene matches. This CDR3 has 16 residues. The DNA for the CDR3 is TGTGCCAGCAGCATAAAGACTAGCGGGAGCACAGATACGCAGTATTTT. It encodes CASSIKTSGSTDTQYF.

The rearrangement uses TRBV19 and TRBJ1-2; a possible D gene is TRBD1 (6 bases). This CDR3 has 14 residues. The V and J ends lost 1 base and 8 bases respectively, with 14 bases between them. The germline V gene has CDR1 LNHDA and CDR2 SQIVND (reference sequence). The CDR3 sequence is CASSIVGGAGGYTF. CDR3 DNA: TGTGCCAGTAGTATAGTGGGGGGGGCTGGCGGCTACACCTTC.

The table lists this clone with a count of one. J is TRBJ2-2 and V is TRBV18; TRBD2 matches at 13 bases. CDR3 length: 17 amino acids. V shed 4 bases, J shed 4 bases, and the junction held 6 bases outside the gene matches. CDR1 KGHSH and CDR2 LQKENI come from the germline V gene. CDR3 in amino acids: CASSLGLAGSATGELFF. CDR3 DNA: TGTGCCAGCTCACTGGGACTAGCGGGATCGGCCACCGGGGAGCTGTTTTTT.

In this sample, this clone turned up a few times. The chain recombines TRBV20-1 with TRBJ2-7; D is unresolved. The CDR3 runs to 11 residues. Germline CDR1 and CDR2: DFQATT and SNEGSKA (reference sequence). V lost 2 bases, J lost 3 bases, and 5 bases lay in between. CDR3 nucleotide sequence: TGCAGTGCTAGACCTATCTACGAGCAGTACTTC. This gives the protein CSARPIYEQYF.

This chain links TRBV4-1 with TRBJ1-4; a possible D gene is TRBD1 (6 bases). CDR1 is MGHRA, CDR2 YSYEKL, per germline. The CDR3 loop spans 15 amino acids. Trimming removed 1 base at V and 8 bases at J, with 14 bases between. CDR3 loop: CASSQGRGALEKLFF. CDR3 nucleotide sequence: TGCGCCAGCAGCCAAGGACGGGGGGCGCTGGAAAAACTGTTTTTT.

V is TRBV10-3 and J is TRBJ2-3, with 16 bases identical to TRBD2. J lost 4 bases, V lost 8 bases, and 6 bases had no gene match. Germline assignment: CDR1 ENHRY and CDR2 SYGVKD. The CDR3 runs 16 residues. For the CDR3, the DNA is TGTGCCATCGGGACTAGCGGGGGGGCAGGAGCAGATACGCAGTATTTT. It yields the protein CAIGTSGGAGADTQYF.

The chain links TRBV6-1 to TRBJ2-5; TRBD2 agrees at 11 bases. CDR3 size: 15 residues. The ends lost 7 bases at V and 2 bases at J; junction bases unmatched: 6. Germline V gene data show CDR1 as MNHNS and CDR2 as SASEGT. The CDR3 DNA reads TGTGCCAGCAAATCGGGACTAGCGGCACAAGAGACCCAGTACTTC. Translated: CASKSGLAAQETQYF.

This clone has a single count. This rearrangement joins TRBV7-2 to TRBJ2-1; 7 bases fit TRBD2. The V and J ends lost 1 base and 9 bases, in that order; junction bases with no gene match: 3. The CDR3 contains 13 residues. CDR1 and CDR2 from the germline V gene are SGHTA and FQGNSA. In DNA form, the CDR3 reads TGTGCCAGCAGCTTAGTGGCTAGCGGTGAGCAGTTCTTC. Its translation is CASSLVASGEQFF.

The chain carries TRBV19 and TRBJ2-1, with D possibly matching TRBD2 (6 bases). V gave up 10 bases and J gave up 6 bases, with 16 bases separating them. From germline, CDR1 is LNHDA and CDR2 SQIVND (reference sequence). The CDR3 covers 13 residues. CDR3 protein: CATATGSTNEQFF. The CDR3 nucleotides are TGTGCCACCGCGACCGGGAGTACCAATGAGCAGTTCTTC.

Worth noting for this clone: The same CDR3 can be traced to other DNA sequences in this sample. The chain is built from TRBV9 and TRBJ1-1; maybe TRBD1 (5 bases). Trimming left V 1 base short and J 1 base short, with 8 bases between. This CDR3 has 14 residues. The V gene's germline CDR1 is SGDLS and CDR2 YYNGEE. For the CDR3, the DNA is TGTGCCAGCAGCGTAACCGGGGGGAACACTGAAGCTTTCTTT. Its protein product is CASSVTGGNTEAFF.

The chain recombines TRBV11-2 with TRBJ2-1, with 10 nucleotides matching TRBD2. This CDR3 is 15 amino acids long. Germline trimming cut 5 bases from V and 4 bases from J; bases unmatched to any gene: 5. Germline assignment: CDR1 SGHAT and CDR2 FQNNGV. CDR3 DNA: TGTGCCAGCAGCCTAAGCGGGGGGGTTTACAATGAGCAGTTCTTC. This sequence encodes CASSLSGGVYNEQFF.

V and J are TRBV28 and TRBJ2-2, with a weak D call TRBD1 (6 bases). Trimming removed 6 bases at V and 4 bases at J, with 12 bases between. The CDR3 is 14 amino acids. Germline CDR1 and CDR2: MDHEN and SYDVKM. This chain's CDR3 is CASRGGPTTGELFF. CDR3 DNA sequence: TGTGCCAGCAGAGGGGGACCTACCACCGGGGAGCTGTTTTTT.

V is TRBV7-9 and J is TRBJ2-1; 8 bases match TRBD2. Germline V gene lookup returns CDR1 SEHNR and CDR2 FQNEAQ (reference sequence). V gave up 4 bases and J gave up 8 bases; unmatched junction bases: 4. This CDR3 is 13 amino acids long. The CDR3 spells CASSSGLAHEQFF. The CDR3 DNA reads TGTGCCAGCAGCTCTGGACTAGCTCATGAGCAGTTCTTC.

This clone has a single count. This sequence joins TRBV27 and TRBJ2-7; TRBD2 is a possible D gene (6 bases). Trimming left V 5 bases short and J 9 bases short, with 23 bases between. This CDR3 region has 15 residues. Germline V gene data show CDR1 as MNHEY and CDR2 as SMNVEV (reference sequence). The CDR3 nucleotides read TGTGCCAGCAGTCCACGTAGCGGCCCCCTCAAGTCGCAGTACTTC. This translates into CASSPRSGPLKSQYF.

The rearrangement uses TRBV20-1 and TRBJ2-7; possibly TRBD1 for D (5 bases). Trimming pared 4 bases from V and 5 bases from J, leaving 9 bases between. This CDR3 has 11 residues. CDR1 and CDR2 (germline): DFQATT, SNEGSKA (reference sequence). CDR3 coding DNA: TGCAGTGCTAAAGGGGTAAACGAGCAGTACTTC. It translates to CSAKGVNEQYF.

This clone was observed once. J is TRBJ2-1 and V is TRBV2; 12 nucleotides align to TRBD2. Trimming removed 4 bases from V and 10 bases from J; junction bases left unmatched: 11. The V gene's germline CDR1 is SNHLY and CDR2 FYNNEI. The CDR3 runs to 16 residues. CDR3 in amino acids: CASSVPLAGGPREQFF. In DNA, the CDR3 is TGTGCCAGCAGTGTTCCACTAGCGGGAGGTCCCCGGGAGCAGTTCTTC.